This record concerns one T cell receptor (beta chain) sequence. In the original analysis: Quantification of nucleated cells was approximated via reference gene primer amplification. TCRdb's copy holds only in-frame clones and misses some; the assay was immunoSEQ multiplex PCR. V and J calls and clone size come straight from that table; D and trimming were deduced from the DNA. Here the sample spans approximately 150,000 clones, about 87% being singletons. The data are from a study of blood T cell repertoires in COVID-19. Study-level information: Whether acute or convalescent, the COVID-19 samples came from the United States, Italy and Spain. Sample material is recorded as cDNA or gDNA derived from T cells, B-cell-depleted T cells, or PBMCs.

The sequencing sample was made of peripheral blood. The receptor comes from a man aged 55-75 years with active or convalescent COVID-19.

CDR3 sequence: CASSEEAGLEAFF. The CDR3 DNA is TGTGCCAGCAGTGAAGAGGCAGGACTTGAAGCTTTCTTT. The V call is TRBV6-1, the J call TRBJ1-1; D unresolved. The germline V and J ends were trimmed by 1 base and 7 bases, with 10 bases remaining between them. CDR1 and CDR2 from the germline V gene are MNHNS and SASEGT. This CDR3 comprises 13 residues.